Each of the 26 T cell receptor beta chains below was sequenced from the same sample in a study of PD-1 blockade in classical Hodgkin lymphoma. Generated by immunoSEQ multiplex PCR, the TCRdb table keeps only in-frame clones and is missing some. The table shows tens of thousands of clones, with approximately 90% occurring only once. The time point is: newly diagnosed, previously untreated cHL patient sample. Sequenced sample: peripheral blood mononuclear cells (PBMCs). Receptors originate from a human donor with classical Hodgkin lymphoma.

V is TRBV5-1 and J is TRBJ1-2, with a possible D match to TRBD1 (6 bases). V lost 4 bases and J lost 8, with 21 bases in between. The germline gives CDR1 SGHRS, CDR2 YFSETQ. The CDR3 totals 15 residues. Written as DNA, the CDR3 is TGCGCCAGCAGCAGGACAGAGGTCCCGGGCAGGGGCTACACCTTC. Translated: CASSRTEVPGRGYTF.

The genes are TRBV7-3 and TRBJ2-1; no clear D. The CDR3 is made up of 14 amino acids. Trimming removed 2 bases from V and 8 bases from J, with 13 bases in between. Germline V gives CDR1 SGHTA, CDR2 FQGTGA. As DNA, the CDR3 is TGTGCCAGCAGCTTAGTGGTCCTAGTCCATGAGCAGTTCTTC. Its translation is CASSLVVLVHEQFF.

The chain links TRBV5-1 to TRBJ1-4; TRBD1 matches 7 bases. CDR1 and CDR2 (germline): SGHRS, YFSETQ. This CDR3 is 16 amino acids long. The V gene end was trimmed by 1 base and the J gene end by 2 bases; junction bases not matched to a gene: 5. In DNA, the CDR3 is TGCGCCAGCAGCTTGCGCCCGACAGGGACTAATGAAAAACTGTTTTTT. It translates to CASSLRPTGTNEKLFF.

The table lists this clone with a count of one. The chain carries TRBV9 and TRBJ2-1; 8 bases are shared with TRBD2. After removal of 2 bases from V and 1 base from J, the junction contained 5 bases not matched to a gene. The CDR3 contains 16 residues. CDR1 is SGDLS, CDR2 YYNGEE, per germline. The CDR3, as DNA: TGTGCCAGCAGCGTCTTGGGCGGGAGGTCCTACAATGAGCAGTTCTTC. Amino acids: CASSVLGGRSYNEQFF.

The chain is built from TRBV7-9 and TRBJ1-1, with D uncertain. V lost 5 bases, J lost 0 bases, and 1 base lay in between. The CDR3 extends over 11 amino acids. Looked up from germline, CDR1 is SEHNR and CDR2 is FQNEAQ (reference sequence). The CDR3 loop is CASSLNTEAFF. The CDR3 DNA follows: TGTGCCAGCAGCCTGAACACTGAAGCTTTCTTT.

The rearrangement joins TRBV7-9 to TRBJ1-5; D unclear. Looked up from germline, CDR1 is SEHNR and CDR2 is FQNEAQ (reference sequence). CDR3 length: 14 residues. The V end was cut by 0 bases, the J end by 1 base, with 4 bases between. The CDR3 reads CASSLAGSNQPQHF. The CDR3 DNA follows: TGTGCCAGCAGCTTAGCGGGGAGCAATCAGCCCCAGCATTTT.

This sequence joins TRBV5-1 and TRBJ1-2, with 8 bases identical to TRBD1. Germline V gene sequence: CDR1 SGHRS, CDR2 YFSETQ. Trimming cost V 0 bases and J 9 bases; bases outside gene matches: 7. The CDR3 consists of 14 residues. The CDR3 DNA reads TGCGCCAGCAGCTTGGAGGGGACAGGTTTAAGCTACACCTTC. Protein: CASSLEGTGLSYTF.

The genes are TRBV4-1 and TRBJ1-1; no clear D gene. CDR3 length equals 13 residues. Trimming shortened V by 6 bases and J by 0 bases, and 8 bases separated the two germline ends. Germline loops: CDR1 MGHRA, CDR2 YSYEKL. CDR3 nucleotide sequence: TGCGCCAGCAGGCCGGGAATGAACACTGAAGCTTTCTTT. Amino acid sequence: CASRPGMNTEAFF.

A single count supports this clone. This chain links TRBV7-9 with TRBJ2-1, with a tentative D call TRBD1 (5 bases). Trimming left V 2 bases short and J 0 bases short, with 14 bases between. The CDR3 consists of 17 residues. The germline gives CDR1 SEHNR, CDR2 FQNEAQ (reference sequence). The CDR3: CASSLWAAGNSYNEQFF. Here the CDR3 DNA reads TGTGCCAGCAGCTTATGGGCGGCAGGGAACTCCTACAATGAGCAGTTCTTC.

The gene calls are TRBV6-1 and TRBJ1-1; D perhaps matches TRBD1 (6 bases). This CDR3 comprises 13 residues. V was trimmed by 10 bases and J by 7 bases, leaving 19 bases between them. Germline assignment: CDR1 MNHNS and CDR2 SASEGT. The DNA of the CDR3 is TGTGCCATCGCAGGGGCAGGGAAGATTGAAGCTTTCTTT. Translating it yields CAIAGAGKIEAFF.

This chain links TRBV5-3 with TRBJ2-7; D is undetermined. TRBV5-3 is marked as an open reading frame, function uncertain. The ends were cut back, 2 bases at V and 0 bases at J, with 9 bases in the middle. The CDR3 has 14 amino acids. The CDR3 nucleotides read TGTGCCAGAAGCTTCCCTTGGCCCTCCTACGAGCAGTACTTC. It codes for CARSFPWPSYEQYF.

CDR3 bases: TGCGCCAGCAGCACACTAGCGGCGGGCGGTGGGGATGAGCAGTTCTTC. Residues: CASSTLAAGGGDEQFF. This sequence joins TRBV5-1 and TRBJ2-1, with 8 bases that match TRBD2. With 4 bases clipped from V and 8 bases from J, the junction kept 14 bases outside the gene matches. This CDR3 has 16 amino acids. Germline CDR1 and CDR2: SGHRS and YFSETQ. The whole variable domain, remainder taken from reference TRBV5-1 and TRBJ2-1, is KAGVTQTPRYLIKTRGQQVTLSCSPISGHRSVSWYQQTPGQGLQFLFEYFSETQRNKGNFPGRFSGRQFSNSRSEMNVSTLELGDSALYLCASSTLAAGGGDEQFFGPGTRLTVL.

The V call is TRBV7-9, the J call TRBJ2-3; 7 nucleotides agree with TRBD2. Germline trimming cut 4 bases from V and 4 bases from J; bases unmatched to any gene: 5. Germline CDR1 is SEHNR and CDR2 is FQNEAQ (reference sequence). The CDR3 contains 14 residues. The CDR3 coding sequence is TGTGCCAGCAGCTCCGGACTAGGGTCAGATACGCAGTATTTT. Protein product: CASSSGLGSDTQYF.

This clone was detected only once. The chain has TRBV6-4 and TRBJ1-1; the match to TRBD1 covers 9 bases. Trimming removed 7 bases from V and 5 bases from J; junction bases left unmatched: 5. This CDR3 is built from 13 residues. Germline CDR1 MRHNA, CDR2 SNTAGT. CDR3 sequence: CASKRTGETEAFF. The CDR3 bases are TGTGCCAGCAAAAGGACAGGGGAAACTGAAGCTTTCTTT.

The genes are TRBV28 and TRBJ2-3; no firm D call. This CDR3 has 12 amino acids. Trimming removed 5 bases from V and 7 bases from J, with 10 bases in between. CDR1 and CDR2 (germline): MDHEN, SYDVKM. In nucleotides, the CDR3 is TGTGCCAGCAGTGTAACGGTAAATACGCAGTATTTT. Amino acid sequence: CASSVTVNTQYF. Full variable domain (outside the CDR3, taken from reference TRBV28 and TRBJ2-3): DVKVTQSSRYLVKRTGEKVFLECVQDMDHENMFWYRQDPGLGLRLIYFSYDVKMKEKGDIPEGYSVSREKKERFSLILESASTNQTSMYLCASSVTVNTQYFGPGTRLTVL.

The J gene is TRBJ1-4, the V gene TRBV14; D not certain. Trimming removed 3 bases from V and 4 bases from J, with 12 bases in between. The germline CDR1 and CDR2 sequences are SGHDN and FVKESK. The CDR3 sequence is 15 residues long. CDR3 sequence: CASSQGRALNEKLFF. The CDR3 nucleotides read TGTGCCAGCAGCCAGGGGAGGGCGCTTAATGAAAAACTGTTTTTT.

The CDR3 sequence is CASSPDTYGYTF. The CDR3 nucleotides read TGTGCCAGCAGTCCAGACACCTATGGCTACACCTTC. The chain links TRBV2 to TRBJ1-2; D gene uncertain. V was trimmed by 5 bases and J by 4 bases, leaving 8 bases between them. From germline, CDR1 is SNHLY and CDR2 FYNNEI. The CDR3 is 12 residues long.

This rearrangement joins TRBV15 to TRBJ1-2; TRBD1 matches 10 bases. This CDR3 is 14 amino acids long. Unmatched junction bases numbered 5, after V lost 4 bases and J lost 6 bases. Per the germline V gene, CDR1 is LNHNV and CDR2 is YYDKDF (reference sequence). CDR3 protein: CATSTGDRGHGYTF. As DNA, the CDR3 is TGTGCCACCAGCACTGGGGACAGGGGCCATGGCTACACCTTC.

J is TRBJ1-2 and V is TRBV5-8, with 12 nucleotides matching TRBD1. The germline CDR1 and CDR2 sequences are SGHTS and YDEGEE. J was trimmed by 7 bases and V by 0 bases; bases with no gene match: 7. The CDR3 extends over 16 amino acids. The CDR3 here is CASSLDPGQGAAGYTF. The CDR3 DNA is TGTGCCAGCAGCTTGGACCCGGGACAGGGGGCTGCTGGCTACACCTTC.

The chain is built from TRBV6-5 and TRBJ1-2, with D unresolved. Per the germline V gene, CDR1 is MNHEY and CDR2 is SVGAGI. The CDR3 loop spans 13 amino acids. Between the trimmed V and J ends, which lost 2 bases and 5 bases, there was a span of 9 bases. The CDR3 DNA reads TGTGCCAGCAGTTACCAGCACCATTATGGCTACACCTTC. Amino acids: CASSYQHHYGYTF.

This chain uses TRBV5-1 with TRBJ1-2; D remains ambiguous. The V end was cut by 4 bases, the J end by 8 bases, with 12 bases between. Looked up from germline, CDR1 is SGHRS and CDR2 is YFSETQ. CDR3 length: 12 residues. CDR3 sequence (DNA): TGCGCCAGCAGCCAACAGTCAGAGGGCTACACCTTC. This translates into CASSQQSEGYTF. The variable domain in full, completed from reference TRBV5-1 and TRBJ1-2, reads KAGVTQTPRYLIKTRGQQVTLSCSPISGHRSVSWYQQTPGQGLQFLFEYFSETQRNKGNFPGRFSGRQFSNSRSEMNVSTLELGDSALYLCASSQQSEGYTFGSGTRLTVV.

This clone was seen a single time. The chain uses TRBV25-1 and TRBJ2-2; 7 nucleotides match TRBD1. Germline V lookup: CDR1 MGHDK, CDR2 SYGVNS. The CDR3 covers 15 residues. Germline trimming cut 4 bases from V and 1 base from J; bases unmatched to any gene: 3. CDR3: CASSARTGNTGELFF. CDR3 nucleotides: TGTGCCAGCAGTGCCCGGACAGGGAACACCGGGGAGCTGTTTTTT. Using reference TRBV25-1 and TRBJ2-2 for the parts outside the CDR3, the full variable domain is EADIYQTPRYLVIGTGKKITLECSQTMGHDKMYWYQQDPGMELHLIHYSYGVNSTEKGDLSSESTVSRIRTEHFPLTLESARPSHTSQYLCASSARTGNTGELFFGEGSRLTVL.

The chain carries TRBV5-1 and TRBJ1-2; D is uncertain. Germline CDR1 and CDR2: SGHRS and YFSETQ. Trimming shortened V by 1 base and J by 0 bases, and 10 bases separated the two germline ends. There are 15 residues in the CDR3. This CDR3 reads CASSLRVGTNYGYTF. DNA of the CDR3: TGCGCCAGCAGCTTGCGCGTAGGGACTAACTATGGCTACACCTTC.

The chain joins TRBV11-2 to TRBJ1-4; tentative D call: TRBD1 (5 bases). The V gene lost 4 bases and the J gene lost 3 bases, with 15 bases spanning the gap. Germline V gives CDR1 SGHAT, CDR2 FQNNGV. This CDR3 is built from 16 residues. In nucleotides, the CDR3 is TGTGCCAGCAGCTCGCTCCGGGGGGGGTCTAATGAAAAACTGTTTTTT. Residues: CASSSLRGGSNEKLFF.

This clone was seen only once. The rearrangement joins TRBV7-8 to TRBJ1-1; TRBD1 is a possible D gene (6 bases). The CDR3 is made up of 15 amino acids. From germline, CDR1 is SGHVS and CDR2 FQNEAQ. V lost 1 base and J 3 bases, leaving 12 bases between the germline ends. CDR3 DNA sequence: TGTGCCAGCAGCTTAGTTCAGGGGCTGCACACTGAAGCTTTCTTT. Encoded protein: CASSLVQGLHTEAFF.

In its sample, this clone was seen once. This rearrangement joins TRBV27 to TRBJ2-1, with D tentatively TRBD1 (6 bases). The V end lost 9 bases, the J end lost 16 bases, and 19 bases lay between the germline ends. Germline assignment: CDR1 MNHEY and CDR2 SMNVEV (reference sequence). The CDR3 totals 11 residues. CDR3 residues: CASSTGLRGFF. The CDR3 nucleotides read TGTGCCAGTTCTACAGGGCTAAGGGGCTTCTTC.